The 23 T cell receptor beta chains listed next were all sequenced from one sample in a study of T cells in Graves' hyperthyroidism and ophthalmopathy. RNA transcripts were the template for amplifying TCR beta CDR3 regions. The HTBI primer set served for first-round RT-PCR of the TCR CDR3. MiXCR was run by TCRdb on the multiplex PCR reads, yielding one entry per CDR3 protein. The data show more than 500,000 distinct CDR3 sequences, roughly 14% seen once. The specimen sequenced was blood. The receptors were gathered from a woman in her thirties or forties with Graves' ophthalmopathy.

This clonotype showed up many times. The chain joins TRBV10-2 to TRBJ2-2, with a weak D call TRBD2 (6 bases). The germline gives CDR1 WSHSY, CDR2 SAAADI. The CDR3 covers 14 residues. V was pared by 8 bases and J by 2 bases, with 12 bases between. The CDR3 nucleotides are TGCGCCAGCGGCCCGGGACTCAACACCGGGGAGCTGTTTTTT. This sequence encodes CASGPGLNTGELFF.

This CDR3 reads CASSQQGTGSPLHF. The CDR3 DNA sequence: TGTGCCAGCAGCCAACAGGGGACCGGTTCACCCCTCCACTTT. The chain carries TRBV7-6 and TRBJ1-6; 7 bases fit TRBD1. Germline CDR1 is SGHVS and CDR2 is FNYEAQ. The J segment lost 9 bases and the V segment lost 5 bases, leaving 7 bases of the junction unmatched. The CDR3 runs to 14 residues. Full variable domain (missing parts from reference TRBV7-6 and TRBJ1-6): GAGVSQSPRYKVTKRGQDVALRCDPISGHVSLYWYRQALGQGPEFLTYFNYEAQQDKSGLPNDRFSAERPEGSISTLTIQRTEQRDSAMYRCASSQQGTGSPLHFGNGTRLTVT.

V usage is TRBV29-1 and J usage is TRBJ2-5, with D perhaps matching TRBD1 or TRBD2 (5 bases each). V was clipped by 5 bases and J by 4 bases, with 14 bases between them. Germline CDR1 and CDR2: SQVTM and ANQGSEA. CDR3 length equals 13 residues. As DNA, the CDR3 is TGCAGCGTTCGGGGCTTTCGGTTAGAGACCCAGTACTTC. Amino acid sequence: CSVRGFRLETQYF.

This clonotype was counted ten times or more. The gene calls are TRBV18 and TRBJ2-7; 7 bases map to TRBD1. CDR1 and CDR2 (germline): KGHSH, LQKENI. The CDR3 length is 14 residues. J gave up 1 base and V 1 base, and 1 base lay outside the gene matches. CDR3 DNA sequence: TGTGCCAGCTCACCACAGGACAGGTCCTACGAGCAGTACTTC. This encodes CASSPQDRSYEQYF.

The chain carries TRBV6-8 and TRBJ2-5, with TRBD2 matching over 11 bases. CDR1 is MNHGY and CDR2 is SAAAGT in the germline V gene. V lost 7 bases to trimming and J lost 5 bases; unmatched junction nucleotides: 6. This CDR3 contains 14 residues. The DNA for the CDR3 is TGTGCCAGCACAGCCGTAGCGGGAGGGGAGACCCAGTACTTC. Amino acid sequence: CASTAVAGGETQYF.

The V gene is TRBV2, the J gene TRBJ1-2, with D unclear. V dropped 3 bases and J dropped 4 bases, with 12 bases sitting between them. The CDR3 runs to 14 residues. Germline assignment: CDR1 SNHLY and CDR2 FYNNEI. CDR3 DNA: TGTGCCAGCAGTGAGGGGTCAAGCTCCTATGGCTACACCTTC. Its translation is CASSEGSSSYGYTF.

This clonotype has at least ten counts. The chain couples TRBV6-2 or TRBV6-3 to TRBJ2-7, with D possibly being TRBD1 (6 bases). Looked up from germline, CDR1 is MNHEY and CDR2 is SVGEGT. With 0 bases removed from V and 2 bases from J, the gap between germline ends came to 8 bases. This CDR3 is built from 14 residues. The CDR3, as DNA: TGTGCCAGCAGTTACTCGGGGGCAACCTACGAGCAGTACTTC. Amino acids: CASSYSGATYEQYF.

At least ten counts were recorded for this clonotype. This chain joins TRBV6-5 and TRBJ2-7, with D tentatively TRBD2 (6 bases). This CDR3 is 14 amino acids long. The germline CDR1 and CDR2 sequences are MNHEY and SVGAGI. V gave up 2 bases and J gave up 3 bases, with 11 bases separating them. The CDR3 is CASSYSSGLYEQYF. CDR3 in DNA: TGTGCCAGCAGTTACAGTAGCGGCCTCTACGAGCAGTACTTC.

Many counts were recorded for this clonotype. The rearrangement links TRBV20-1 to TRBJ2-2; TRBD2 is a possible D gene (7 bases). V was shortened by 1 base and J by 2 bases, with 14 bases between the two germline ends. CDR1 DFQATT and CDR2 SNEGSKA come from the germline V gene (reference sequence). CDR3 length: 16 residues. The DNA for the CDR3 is TGCAGTGCTAGAGGGGGGCTAGCGGTTAACACCGGGGAGCTGTTTTTT. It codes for CSARGGLAVNTGELFF.

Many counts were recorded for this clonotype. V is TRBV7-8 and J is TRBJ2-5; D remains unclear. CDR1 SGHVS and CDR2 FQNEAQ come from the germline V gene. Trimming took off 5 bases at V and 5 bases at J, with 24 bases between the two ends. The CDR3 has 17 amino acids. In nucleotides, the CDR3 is TGTGCCAGCAGCCTTTCCCCAGGAGCGCGGTCTTTGGAGACCCAGTACTTC. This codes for CASSLSPGARSLETQYF.

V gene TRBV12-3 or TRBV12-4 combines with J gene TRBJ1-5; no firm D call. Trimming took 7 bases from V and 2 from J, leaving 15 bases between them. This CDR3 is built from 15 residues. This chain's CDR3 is CASTSSYQGNQPQHF. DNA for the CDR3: TGTGCCAGCACCTCGTCATACCAGGGCAATCAGCCCCAGCATTTT.

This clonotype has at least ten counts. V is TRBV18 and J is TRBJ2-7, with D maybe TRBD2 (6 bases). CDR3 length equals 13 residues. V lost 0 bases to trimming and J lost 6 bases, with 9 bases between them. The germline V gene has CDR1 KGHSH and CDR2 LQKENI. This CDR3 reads CASSPPTSSEQYF. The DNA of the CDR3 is TGTGCCAGCTCACCACCGACTAGTTCCGAGCAGTACTTC.

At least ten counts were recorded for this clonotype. CDR3 in DNA: TGTGCCAGCTCACCGAGGGACAGCCACACCGGGGAGCTGTTTTTT. Amino acid sequence: CASSPRDSHTGELFF. The chain recombines TRBV18 with TRBJ2-2, with 7 positions matching TRBD1. With 3 bases clipped from V and 3 bases from J, the junction kept 4 bases outside the gene matches. This CDR3 spans 15 amino acids. Germline lookup yields CDR1 KGHSH and CDR2 LQKENI. The variable domain in full, with the rest retrieved from reference TRBV18 and TRBJ2-2, is NAGVMQNPRHLVRRRGQEARLRCSPMKGHSHVYWYRQLPEEGLKFMVYLQKENIIDESGMPKERFSAEFPKEGPSILRIQQVVRGDSAAYFCASSPRDSHTGELFFGEGSRLTVL.

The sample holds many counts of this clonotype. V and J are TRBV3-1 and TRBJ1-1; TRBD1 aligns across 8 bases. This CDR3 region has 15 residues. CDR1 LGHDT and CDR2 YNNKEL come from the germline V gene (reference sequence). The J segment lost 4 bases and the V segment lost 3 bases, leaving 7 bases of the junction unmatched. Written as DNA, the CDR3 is TGTGCCAGCAGCCACCCGCAGGGGGCTGGCACTGAAGCTTTCTTT. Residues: CASSHPQGAGTEAFF.

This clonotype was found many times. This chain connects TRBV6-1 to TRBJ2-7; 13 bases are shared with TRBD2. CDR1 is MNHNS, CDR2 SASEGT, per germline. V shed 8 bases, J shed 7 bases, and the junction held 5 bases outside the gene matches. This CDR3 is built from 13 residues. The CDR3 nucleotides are TGTGCCAGCCGGACTAGCGGGAGAGTTGAGCAGTACTTC. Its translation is CASRTSGRVEQYF.

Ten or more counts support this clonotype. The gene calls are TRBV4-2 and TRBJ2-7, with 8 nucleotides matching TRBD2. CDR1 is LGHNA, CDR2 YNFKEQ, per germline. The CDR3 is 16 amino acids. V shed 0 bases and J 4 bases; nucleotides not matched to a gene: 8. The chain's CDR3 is CASSQDERENGYEQYF. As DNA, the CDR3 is TGTGCCAGCAGCCAAGATGAGCGGGAGAACGGTTACGAGCAGTACTTC.

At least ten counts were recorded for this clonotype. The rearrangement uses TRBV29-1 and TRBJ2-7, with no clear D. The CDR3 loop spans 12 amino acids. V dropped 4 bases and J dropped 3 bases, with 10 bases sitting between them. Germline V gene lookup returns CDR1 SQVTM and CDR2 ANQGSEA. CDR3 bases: TGCAGCGTTGGGGCAGTCTACTACGAGCAGTACTTC. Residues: CSVGAVYYEQYF.

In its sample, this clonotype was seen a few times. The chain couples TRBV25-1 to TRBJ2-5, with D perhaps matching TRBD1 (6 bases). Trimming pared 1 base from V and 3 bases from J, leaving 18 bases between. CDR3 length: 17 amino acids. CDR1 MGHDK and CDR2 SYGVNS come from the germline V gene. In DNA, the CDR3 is TGTGCCAGCAGTGAATTTAAAAGGGCAGGGGCTGAAGAGACCCAGTACTTC. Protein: CASSEFKRAGAEETQYF.

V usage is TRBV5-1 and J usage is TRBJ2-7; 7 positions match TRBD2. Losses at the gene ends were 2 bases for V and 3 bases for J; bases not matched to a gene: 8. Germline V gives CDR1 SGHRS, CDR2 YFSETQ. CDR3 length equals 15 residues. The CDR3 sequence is CASSFGPGGNYEQYF. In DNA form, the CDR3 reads TGCGCCAGCAGCTTCGGTCCCGGGGGGAACTACGAGCAGTACTTC. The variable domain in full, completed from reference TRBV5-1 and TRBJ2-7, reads KAGVTQTPRYLIKTRGQQVTLSCSPISGHRSVSWYQQTPGQGLQFLFEYFSETQRNKGNFPGRFSGRQFSNSRSEMNVSTLELGDSALYLCASSFGPGGNYEQYFGPGTRLTVT.

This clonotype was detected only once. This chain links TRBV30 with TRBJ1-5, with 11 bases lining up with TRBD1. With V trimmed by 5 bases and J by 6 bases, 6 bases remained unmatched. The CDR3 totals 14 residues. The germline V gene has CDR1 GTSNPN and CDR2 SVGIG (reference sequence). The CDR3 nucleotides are TGTGCCTGGGAGGACAGGGGGCGAGGTCAGCCCCAGCATTTT. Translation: CAWEDRGRGQPQHF.

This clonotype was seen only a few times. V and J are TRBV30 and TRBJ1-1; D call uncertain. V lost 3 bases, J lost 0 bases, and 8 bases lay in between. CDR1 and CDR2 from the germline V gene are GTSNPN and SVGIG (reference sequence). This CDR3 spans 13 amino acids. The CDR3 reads CAWRQRMNTEAFF. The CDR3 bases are TGTGCCTGGAGGCAGAGGATGAACACTGAAGCTTTCTTT.

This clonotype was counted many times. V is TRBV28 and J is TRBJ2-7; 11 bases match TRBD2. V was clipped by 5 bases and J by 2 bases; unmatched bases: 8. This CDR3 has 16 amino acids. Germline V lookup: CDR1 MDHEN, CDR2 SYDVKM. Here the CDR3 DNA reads TGTGCCAGCAGTCAGATCGGGACTAGCGGAACCTACGAGCAGTACTTC. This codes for CASSQIGTSGTYEQYF.

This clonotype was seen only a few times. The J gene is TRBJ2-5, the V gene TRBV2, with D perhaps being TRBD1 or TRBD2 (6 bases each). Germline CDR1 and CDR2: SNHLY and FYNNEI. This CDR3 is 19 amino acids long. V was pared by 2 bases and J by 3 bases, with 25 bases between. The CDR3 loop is CASSEPSGGDGPFEETQYF. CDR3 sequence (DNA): TGTGCCAGCAGTGAACCCTCCGGGGGCGATGGTCCTTTTGAAGAGACCCAGTACTTC.